A selection of T cell receptor beta chains follows, all from one sample in a study of blood T cell repertoires in COVID-19. The data were produced by immunoSEQ multiplex PCR, yet TCRdb's version contains in-frame clones alone and is incomplete. The table records just over 650,000 clones, just under 90% of them present only once. The sequencing input was peripheral blood. The receptors shown here come from a woman aged 18 to 35 with acute or convalescent COVID-19. Both conserved end residues are part of each CDR3. D genes are given only for firm matches. Part of the rows lack a size; the others show once, few, many or a class for expanded clones.

CDR3aa,CDR3nt,j_gene,d_gene,v_gene,abundance
CASSERESVYGYTF,TGTGCCAGCTCAGAGCGGGAGAGCGTCTATGGCTACACCTTC,TRBJ1-2,NA,TRBV18,NA
CASSLAFPTEAFF,TGTGCCAGCAGTTTGGCCTTCCCCACTGAAGCTTTCTTT,TRBJ1-1,NA,TRBV6-5,NA
CATSGGGSMNTEAFF,TGTGCCACCAGTGGAGGGGGTAGCATGAACACTGAAGCTTTCTTT,TRBJ1-1,NA,TRBV24-1,NA
CASSQGSGNTIYF,TGTGCCAGCAGTCAGGGTTCTGGAAACACCATATATTTT,TRBJ1-3,NA,TRBV2,NA
CASSRSGWGADTQYF,TGCGCCAGCAGTCGCTCAGGGTGGGGGGCAGATACGCAGTATTTT,TRBJ2-3,NA,TRBV23-1,NA
CASGLAGSKYQETQYF,TGTGCTAGTGGTTTGGCCGGGAGTAAGTACCAAGAGACCCAGTACTTC,TRBJ2-5,NA,TRBV12-5,NA
CASSVGGQSNQPQHF,TGTGCCAGCAGCGTGGGGGGACAGAGCAATCAGCCCCAGCATTTT,TRBJ1-5,TRBD1,TRBV9,NA
CASSPGSIHEGYTF,TGCGCCAGCAGCCCCGGGTCCATCCATGAGGGCTACACCTTC,TRBJ1-2,NA,TRBV5-1,NA
CASSPGQGLVYGYTF,TGCGCCAGCAGCCCGGGACAGGGGTTGGTCTATGGCTACACCTTC,TRBJ1-2,TRBD1,TRBV4-1,NA
CASSSGQGAVDNSPLHF,TGTGCCAGCAGTTCGGGACAGGGGGCAGTGGATAATTCACCCCTCCACTTT,TRBJ1-6,TRBD1,TRBV6-2/TRBV6-3,NA
CASSFNFDRGSTEAFF,TGTGCCAGCAGCTTCAACTTCGACAGGGGGTCCACTGAAGCTTTCTTT,TRBJ1-1,TRBD1,TRBV7-6,NA
CASSWGPGQPFEDSPLHF,TGTGCCAGTAGTTGGGGCCCGGGACAGCCCTTCGAGGATTCACCCCTCCACTTT,TRBJ1-6,TRBD1,TRBV19,NA
CASSFKQGARTEAFF,TGTGCCAGTAGTTTCAAACAGGGGGCCCGGACTGAAGCTTTCTTT,TRBJ1-1,TRBD1,TRBV19,NA
CASSYPLPGEAFF,TGTGCCAGCAGTTACCCCCTACCAGGAGAAGCTTTCTTT,TRBJ1-1,NA,TRBV6-5,NA
CASSLGTSGANVLTF,TGTGCCAGCAGCTTAGGTACGAGTGGGGCCAACGTCCTGACTTTC,TRBJ2-6,NA,TRBV11-3,NA
CATSVSSGRLTDTQYF,TGTGCCACCAGTGTCAGTTCGGGAAGACTGACAGATACGCAGTATTTT,TRBJ2-3,NA,TRBV24-1,NA
CASNLPGTGDNEQFF,TGTGCCAGTAATCTCCCCGGGACAGGGGACAATGAGCAGTTCTTC,TRBJ2-1,TRBD1,TRBV19,once
CAISESIVTGELFF,TGTGCCATCAGTGAGTCGATAGTTACCGGGGAGCTGTTTTTT,TRBJ2-2,NA,TRBV10-3,NA
CAIGRPGYNEQFF,TGTGCTATAGGAAGACCGGGGTACAATGAGCAGTTCTTC,TRBJ2-1,NA,TRBV6-5,NA
CASSDLGDSGGKDTQYF,TGTGCCAGTAGTGATCTGGGGGATAGCGGGGGGAAAGATACGCAGTATTTT,TRBJ2-3,TRBD2,TRBV19,NA
CASSLEQGDYTGELFF,TGTGCCAGCAGCTTAGAACAGGGGGACTACACCGGGGAGCTGTTTTTT,TRBJ2-2,TRBD1,TRBV11-3,NA
CASSIGTVNYGYTF,TGTGCCAGTAGTATCGGGACAGTAAACTATGGCTACACCTTC,TRBJ1-2,TRBD1,TRBV19,NA